The T cell receptor beta chain described here comes from a study of OX40 agonist ivuxolimab in advanced cancers. The table came from immunoSEQ multiplex PCR; TCRdb's copy has only in-frame clones and leaves some out. The repertoire consists of some 90,000 clones, with approximately 90% occurring once and the leading ten covering around 0.33%. A few counts support this clone. What it binds is unknown. The ends lost 4 bases at V and 1 base at J; junction bases unmatched: 8. The CDR3 runs 15 residues. The germline CDR1 and CDR2 sequences are SGHNT and YYREEE (reference sequence). A history of autoimmune disease or systemic immunosuppression excluded patients. General study findings and limits: There was clonal expansion of CD4+ and CD8+ blood T cells by week 6 at 0.1 to 3.0 mg/kg. Compared with others, partial responders at 0.1-3.0 mg/kg displayed clonal expansion among the lowest.

The sequence was collected from an adult with an advanced solid tumor such as melanoma, head and neck, liver or kidney cancer. The source material was CD4+ or CD8+ T cells sorted from blood, sampled in a trial of the OX40 agonist ivuxolimab. The rearrangement links TRBV5-4 to TRBJ2-7; TRBD1 aligns across 7 bases. The CDR3 sequence is CASSLDRATSYEQYF. The CDR3 region has the DNA TGTGCCAGCAGCCTCGACAGGGCAACTTCCTACGAGCAGTACTTC. Using reference TRBV5-4 and TRBJ2-7 for the parts outside the CDR3, the full variable domain is ETGVTQSPTHLIKTRGQQVTLRCSSQSGHNTVSWYQQALGQGPQFIFQYYREEENGRGNFPPRFSGLQFPNYSSELNVNALELDDSALYLCASSLDRATSYEQYFGPGTRLTVT.